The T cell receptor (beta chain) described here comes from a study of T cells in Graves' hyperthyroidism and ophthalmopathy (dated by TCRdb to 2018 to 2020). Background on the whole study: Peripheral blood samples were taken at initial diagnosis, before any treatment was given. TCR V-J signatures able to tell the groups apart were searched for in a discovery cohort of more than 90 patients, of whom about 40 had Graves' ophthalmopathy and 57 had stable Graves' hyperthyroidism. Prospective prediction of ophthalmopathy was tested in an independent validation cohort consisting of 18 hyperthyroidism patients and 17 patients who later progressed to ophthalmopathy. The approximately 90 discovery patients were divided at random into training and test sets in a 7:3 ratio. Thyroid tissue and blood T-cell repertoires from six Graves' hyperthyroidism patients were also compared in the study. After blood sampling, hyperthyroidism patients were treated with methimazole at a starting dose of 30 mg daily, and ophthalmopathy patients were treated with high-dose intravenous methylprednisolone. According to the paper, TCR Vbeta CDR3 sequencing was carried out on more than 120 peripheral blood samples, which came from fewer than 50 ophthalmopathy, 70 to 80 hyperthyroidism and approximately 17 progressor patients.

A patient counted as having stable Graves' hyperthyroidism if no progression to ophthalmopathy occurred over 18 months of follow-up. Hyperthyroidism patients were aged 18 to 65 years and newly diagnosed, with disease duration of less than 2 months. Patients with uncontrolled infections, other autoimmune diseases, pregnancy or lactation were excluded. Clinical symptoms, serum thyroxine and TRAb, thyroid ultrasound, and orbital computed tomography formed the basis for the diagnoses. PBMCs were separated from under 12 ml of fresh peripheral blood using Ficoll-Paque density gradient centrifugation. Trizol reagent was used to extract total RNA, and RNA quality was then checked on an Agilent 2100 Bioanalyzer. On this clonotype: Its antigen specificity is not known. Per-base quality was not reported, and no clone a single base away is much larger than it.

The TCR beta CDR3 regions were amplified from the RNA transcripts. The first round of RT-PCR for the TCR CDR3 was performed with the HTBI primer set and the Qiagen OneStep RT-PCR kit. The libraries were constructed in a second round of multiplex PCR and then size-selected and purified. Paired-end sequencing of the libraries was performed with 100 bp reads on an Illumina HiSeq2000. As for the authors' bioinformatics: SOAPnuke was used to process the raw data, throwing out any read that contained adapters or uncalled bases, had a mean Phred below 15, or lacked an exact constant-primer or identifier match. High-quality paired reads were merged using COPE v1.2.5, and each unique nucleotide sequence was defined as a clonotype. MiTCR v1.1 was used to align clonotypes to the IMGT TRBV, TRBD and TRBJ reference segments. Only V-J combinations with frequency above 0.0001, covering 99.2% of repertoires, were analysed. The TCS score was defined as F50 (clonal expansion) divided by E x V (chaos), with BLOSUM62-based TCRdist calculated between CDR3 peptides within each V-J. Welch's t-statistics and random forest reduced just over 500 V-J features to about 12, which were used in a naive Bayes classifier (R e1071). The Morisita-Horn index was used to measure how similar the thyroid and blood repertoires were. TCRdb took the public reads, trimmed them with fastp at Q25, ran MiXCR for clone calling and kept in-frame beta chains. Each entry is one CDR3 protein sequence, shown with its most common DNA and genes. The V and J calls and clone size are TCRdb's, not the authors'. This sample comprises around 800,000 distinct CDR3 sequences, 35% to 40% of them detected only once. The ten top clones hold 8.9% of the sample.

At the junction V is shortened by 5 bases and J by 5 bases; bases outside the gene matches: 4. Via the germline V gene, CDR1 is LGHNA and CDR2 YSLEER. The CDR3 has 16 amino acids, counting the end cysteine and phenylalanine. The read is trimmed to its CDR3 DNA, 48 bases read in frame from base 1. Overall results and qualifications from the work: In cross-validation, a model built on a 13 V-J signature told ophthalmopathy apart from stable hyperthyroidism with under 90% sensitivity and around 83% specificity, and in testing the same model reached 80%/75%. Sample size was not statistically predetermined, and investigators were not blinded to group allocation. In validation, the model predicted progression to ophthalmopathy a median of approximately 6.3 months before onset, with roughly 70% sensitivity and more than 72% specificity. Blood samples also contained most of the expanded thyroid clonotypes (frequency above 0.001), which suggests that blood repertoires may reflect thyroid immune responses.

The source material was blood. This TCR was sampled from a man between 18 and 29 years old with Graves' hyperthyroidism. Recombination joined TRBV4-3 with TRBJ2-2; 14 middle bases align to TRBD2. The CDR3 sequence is CASSGRTSGRTGELFF. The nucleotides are TGCGCCAGCAGCGGAAGGACTAGCGGGAGGACCGGGGAGCTGTTTTTT.